What follows are 28 T cell receptor beta chains derived from one specimen sequenced in a study of shared clonotypes between healthy human individuals. Clones were read by immunoSEQ multiplex PCR, and TCRdb kept only the in-frame ones, dropping some. The sample records about 2,200,000 clones, approximately 94% being singletons. Terminally differentiated effector memory CD45RA+ cells were excluded by CCR7 positive selection of CD45RO-negative cells. Sequenced sample: naive CD8+ T cells from PBMCs. The origin of the receptors is a man aged 18 to 30 in good health. Some clones in this sample may be carry-over from other donors' samples.

V and J are TRBV6-5 and TRBJ2-6; 12 bases line up with TRBD1. Unmatched junction bases numbered 9, after V lost 4 bases and J lost 14 bases. Germline V gene lookup returns CDR1 MNHEY and CDR2 SVGAGI. The CDR3 extends over 15 amino acids. The CDR3 protein is CASSFGTGGYPFLTF. The CDR3 DNA follows: TGTGCCAGCAGTTTCGGGACAGGGGGCTATCCTTTCCTGACTTTC.

The chain is built from TRBV7-3 and TRBJ2-3; 8 bases agree with TRBD1. Losses at the gene ends were 5 bases for V and 4 bases for J; bases not matched to a gene: 11. Germline V gives CDR1 SGHTA, CDR2 FQGTGA. The CDR3 loop spans 16 amino acids. The CDR3 loop is CASSPLSGGQADTQYF. CDR3 in DNA: TGTGCCAGCAGCCCCCTGTCAGGGGGCCAGGCAGATACGCAGTATTTT.

V and J are TRBV7-3 and TRBJ2-1; D may correspond to TRBD1 or TRBD2 (7 bases each). The CDR3 loop spans 15 amino acids. The ends were cut back, 3 bases at V and 4 bases at J, with 13 bases in the middle. Germline CDR1 and CDR2: SGHTA and FQGTGA. The CDR3 is CASSFDREGYNEQFF. The CDR3 coding sequence is TGTGCCAGCAGCTTCGACAGGGAGGGATACAATGAGCAGTTCTTC.

This chain joins TRBV6-5 and TRBJ2-7; 10 bases map to TRBD1. Germline V gives CDR1 MNHEY, CDR2 SVGAGI. Trimming cost V 5 bases and J 3 bases; bases outside gene matches: 4. This CDR3 contains 14 residues. DNA of the CDR3: TGTGCCAGCAGTCTCCGGACAGGGGGCTACGAGCAGTACTTC. As protein: CASSLRTGGYEQYF.

The rearrangement joins TRBV9 to TRBJ2-2, with TRBD2 matching 7 bases. J was trimmed by 8 bases and V by 3 bases; bases with no gene match: 4. The germline gives CDR1 SGDLS, CDR2 YYNGEE. The CDR3 runs 13 residues. The CDR3 loop is CASSDASGGELFF. The CDR3, as DNA: TGTGCCAGCAGCGACGCTAGCGGAGGGGAGCTGTTTTTT.

This chain uses TRBV7-8 with TRBJ2-7, with 10 bases lining up with TRBD2. The CDR3 has 16 amino acids. Per the germline V gene, CDR1 is SGHVS and CDR2 is FQNEAQ. V was clipped by 4 bases and J by 5 bases; unmatched bases: 11. CDR3 coding DNA: TGTGCCAGCAGCTACCTAGGAGCGGGAGGGGATCACGAGCAGTACTTC. This encodes CASSYLGAGGDHEQYF.

The chain is built from TRBV29-1 and TRBJ2-2; D uncertain. Germline V gene data show CDR1 as SQVTM and CDR2 as ANQGSEA. The CDR3 spans 14 residues. DNA for the CDR3: TGCAGGGATAACTCTAAGGATGGCGCCGGGGAGCTGTTTTTT. Translated, it gives CRDNSKDGAGELFF.

The V call is TRBV5-5, the J call TRBJ2-7; the D is unclear. Trimming left V 4 bases short and J 2 bases short, with 7 bases between. CDR1 and CDR2 (germline): SGHKS, YYEKEE (reference sequence). The CDR3 loop spans 12 amino acids. As DNA, the CDR3 is TGTGCCAGCAGCACGGGCCCCTACGAGCAGTACTTC. Translating gives CASSTGPYEQYF.

This chain joins TRBV29-1 and TRBJ2-7; 11 nucleotides match TRBD1. Germline V gives CDR1 SQVTM, CDR2 ANQGSEA. This CDR3 comprises 14 residues. The CDR3, as DNA: TGCAGTGTCACTCCGGGACAGGGGGGTTACGAGCAGTACTTC. Amino acids: CSVTPGQGGYEQYF.

The chain employs TRBV10-3 and TRBJ2-7; 14 bases are shared with TRBD2. Germline V gene lookup returns CDR1 ENHRY and CDR2 SYGVKD. V shed 5 bases and J 1 base; nucleotides not matched to a gene: 10. This CDR3 has 18 amino acids. Written as DNA, the CDR3 is TGTGCCATCAGTAACCCGGGACTAGCGGGAGTTTCATCCTACGAGCAGTACTTC. Translated: CAISNPGLAGVSSYEQYF.

The count of this clone is one. This chain links TRBV6-1 with TRBJ2-3; tentative D call: TRBD1 (6 bases). The CDR3 is 15 residues long. V lost 7 bases and J 2 bases, leaving 16 bases between the germline ends. In germline, CDR1 is MNHNS, CDR2 SASEGT. The CDR3, as DNA: TGTGCCAGCACCTTGTGGACAGAGTTCACAGATACGCAGTATTTT. It is translated as CASTLWTEFTDTQYF.

This clone was seen a handful of times. The junction differs from germline at one of its ends, possibly a read error. The rearrangement uses TRBV29-1 and TRBJ1-1; D is possibly TRBD1 (5 bases). This CDR3 is 9 amino acids long. Germline V gene lookup returns CDR1 SQVTM and CDR2 ANQGSEA. Here the CDR3 reads CSVEGGEGF. CDR3 nucleotide sequence: TGCAGCGTTGAAGGAGGGGAGGGATTT.

The chain joins TRBV6-5 to TRBJ2-7; D ambiguous. The ends were cut back, 2 bases at V and 2 bases at J, with 13 bases in the middle. Germline loops: CDR1 MNHEY, CDR2 SVGAGI. This CDR3 spans 15 amino acids. The CDR3 region is CASSYHRTTTYEQYF. In DNA form, the CDR3 reads TGTGCCAGCAGTTACCACCGAACAACCACCTACGAGCAGTACTTC.

The chain combines TRBV19 with TRBJ1-5, with D possibly TRBD1 on 5 matching bases. CDR3 length equals 19 residues. The germline gives CDR1 LNHDA, CDR2 SQIVND (reference sequence). Deletions cut 6 bases from V and 0 bases from J, with 24 bases between. The CDR3 sequence: CASRLAEGVTLLSNQPQHF. DNA for the CDR3: TGTGCCAGTAGGTTGGCTGAAGGGGTCACACTACTTAGCAATCAGCCCCAGCATTTT.

This rearrangement joins TRBV7-2 to TRBJ2-1, with D possibly being TRBD2 (5 bases). CDR1 and CDR2 from the germline V gene are SGHTA and FQGNSA. The CDR3 loop spans 12 amino acids. Trimming shortened V by 8 bases and J by 0 bases, and 5 bases separated the two germline ends. The CDR3 here is CASGSSYNEQFF. The CDR3 bases are TGTGCCAGCGGGAGCTCCTACAATGAGCAGTTCTTC.

CDR3: CASSLEGRAGGELFF. The CDR3 nucleotides are TGTGCCAGCAGCTTGGAAGGGAGGGCCGGCGGGGAGCTGTTTTTT. This chain connects TRBV11-2 to TRBJ2-2, with TRBD2 matching 7 bases. The V gene end was trimmed by 3 bases and the J gene end by 7 bases; junction bases not matched to a gene: 8. Germline V gene sequence: CDR1 SGHAT, CDR2 FQNNGV. This CDR3 has 15 residues.

The chain employs TRBV27 and TRBJ2-1; D uncertain. This CDR3 contains 13 residues. The germline V gene encodes CDR1 MNHEY and CDR2 SMNVEV (reference sequence). Between the trimmed V and J ends, which lost 3 bases and 5 bases, there was a span of 8 bases. The CDR3 nucleotides are TGTGCCAGCAGTTTTGAGGAAAACAATGAGCAGTTCTTC. Translating it yields CASSFEENNEQFF.

This clone has just one count. The CDR3 sequence is CASRIVQGASQPQHF. The CDR3 DNA reads TGTGCCAGCAGAATAGTACAGGGGGCAAGTCAGCCCCAGCATTTT. The chain is built from TRBV28 and TRBJ1-5, with 9 bases that match TRBD1. Looked up from germline, CDR1 is MDHEN and CDR2 is SYDVKM. This CDR3 spans 15 amino acids. The V segment lost 6 bases and the J segment 6 bases; nucleotides outside the gene matches: 9.

About this clone itself: Other DNA variants within this sample encode the same CDR3. The rearrangement joins TRBV7-8 to TRBJ2-5; 9 bases map to TRBD2. Germline V gene lookup returns CDR1 SGHVS and CDR2 FQNEAQ. V was pared by 4 bases and J by 5 bases, with 5 bases of the junction left unmatched. This CDR3 spans 14 amino acids. CDR3: CASSSLAGVETQYF. For the CDR3, the DNA is TGTGCCAGCAGCTCATTAGCGGGAGTTGAGACCCAGTACTTC.

The V and J genes are TRBV7-9 and TRBJ2-5; D remains unclear. The CDR3 runs to 11 residues. The germline V gene encodes CDR1 SEHNR and CDR2 FQNEAQ (reference sequence). V was cut by 1 base and J by 7 bases, with 4 bases left in between. The CDR3 DNA reads as TGTGCCAGCAGCTTAGGTGCGACCCAGTACTTC. As protein: CASSLGATQYF.

The CDR3 nucleotides are TGCGCCAGCAGCCAAGTTCTTAGCGGGGTTTACAATGAGCAGTTCTTC. This encodes CASSQVLSGVYNEQFF. V and J are TRBV4-1 and TRBJ2-1; 8 bases are shared with TRBD2. The CDR3 length is 16 residues. Trimming at V came to 1 base and at J to 4 bases, leaving 6 bases not matched to a gene. CDR1 MGHRA and CDR2 YSYEKL come from the germline V gene.

Concerning this clone: Additional DNA sequences in this sample encode the identical CDR3. The genes are TRBV27 and TRBJ2-7, with D possibly called TRBD1 or TRBD2 (6 bases each). The CDR3 has 13 residues. Germline V gene data show CDR1 as MNHEY and CDR2 as SMNVEV (reference sequence). Trimming removed 6 bases at V and 4 bases at J, with 13 bases between. CDR3 loop: CASRGTGAYEQYF. The CDR3 DNA reads as TGTGCCAGCAGGGGGACGGGGGCTTACGAGCAGTACTTC.

The V and J genes are TRBV5-8 and TRBJ2-6, with D possibly matching TRBD1 (7 bases). Trimming removed 0 bases from V and 0 bases from J, with 16 bases in between. Germline V gene sequence: CDR1 SGHTS, CDR2 YDEGEE. This CDR3 has 19 residues. This CDR3 is CASSLEAGGPLSGANVLTF. The CDR3 DNA reads TGTGCCAGCAGCTTGGAAGCAGGGGGGCCTCTCTCTGGGGCCAACGTCCTGACTTTC.

The chain recombines TRBV27 with TRBJ2-3; D remains unclear. Germline lookup yields CDR1 MNHEY and CDR2 SMNVEV (reference sequence). The CDR3 contains 13 residues. Trimming removed 4 bases at V and 5 bases at J, with 10 bases between. The CDR3 DNA reads TGTGCCAGCAGTTCAACTTTGGGAGATACGCAGTATTTT. Amino acids: CASSSTLGDTQYF.

The CDR3 region has the DNA TGTGCCAGCAGTGAAGAGGAGGCTGATGAGGACGCCGGGGAGCTGTTTTTT. This encodes CASSEEEADEDAGELFF. The genes are TRBV6-1 and TRBJ2-2, with D possibly TRBD2 on 5 matching bases. Trimming removed 1 base at V and 6 bases at J, with 18 bases between. The CDR3 sequence is 17 residues long. Germline V gene data show CDR1 as MNHNS and CDR2 as SASEGT.

The chain has TRBV27 and TRBJ1-5, with D perhaps TRBD1 (6 bases). The germline gives CDR1 MNHEY, CDR2 SMNVEV (reference sequence). Trimming shortened V by 4 bases and J by 6 bases, and 16 bases separated the two germline ends. CDR3 length: 15 residues. The CDR3 region has the DNA TGTGCCAGCAGTTCGTCAGACAGGTTCGGTCAGCCCCAGCATTTT. Translating it yields CASSSSDRFGQPQHF.

This chain joins TRBV27 and TRBJ2-7; no clear D gene. Trimming removed 5 bases at V and 2 bases at J, with 16 bases between. Germline V gives CDR1 MNHEY, CDR2 SMNVEV (reference sequence). There are 15 residues in the CDR3. CDR3 in DNA: TGTGCCAGCAGTCCGAAACGGGTCCAAACCTACGAGCAGTACTTC. Its translation is CASSPKRVQTYEQYF.

The chain joins TRBV5-6 to TRBJ2-7; 9 bases map to TRBD1. Trimming at V came to 1 base and at J to 4 bases, leaving 9 bases not matched to a gene. The CDR3 length is 16 residues. Germline assignment: CDR1 SGHDT and CDR2 YYEEEE. The CDR3 DNA is TGTGCCAGCAGCTTGAGAGGAACAGGGGGCTCATACGAGCAGTACTTC. It specifies CASSLRGTGGSYEQYF.